This is a list of T cell receptor beta chains from one sample in a study of B cell selection in AIRE deficiency. Clones were read by immunoSEQ multiplex PCR, and TCRdb kept only the in-frame ones, dropping some. This table holds roughly 18,000 clones, about 92% found once. What was sequenced was CD4+CD25+ Tregs sorted from PBMCs. The origin of the receptors is a human donor in good health. The CDR3 runs from the conserved cysteine through the conserved F or W. A D gene is named only where the DNA matches it firmly. Expanded clones get a size class; other rows say once, few or many, or leave the size out.

.,TRBV6-1,TRBJ1-4,TRBD1,CASRDRVGEKLFF,TGTGCCAGCAGGGACAGGGTGGGAGAAAAACTGTTTTTT
.,TRBV11-2,TRBJ2-3,TRBD2,CASSSLGLALDTQYF,TGTGCCAGCAGCTCCCTCGGACTAGCCCTAGATACGCAGTATTTT
.,TRBV5-1,TRBJ2-5,.,CASSFEFTQGRKEQYF,TGCGCCAGCAGCTTTGAGTTTACTCAGGGGAGGAAGGAGCAGTACTTC
.,TRBV30,TRBJ2-7,.,CAWSVSGTPYEQYF,TGTGCCTGGAGTGTATCAGGGACTCCCTACGAGCAGTACTTC
few,TRBV6-5,TRBJ1-2,TRBD1,CASSRTGGRYGYTF,TGTGCCAGCAGCCGGACAGGGGGCCGCTATGGCTACACCTTC
.,TRBV28,TRBJ1-3,.,CASTLGGLRNTIYF,TGTGCCAGCACTTTGGGGGGGCTAAGAAACACCATATATTTT
.,TRBV5-4,TRBJ2-1,TRBD1,CASSFPGQVYNEQFF,TGTGCCAGCAGCTTCCCTGGACAGGTCTACAATGAGCAGTTCTTC
.,TRBV4-2,TRBJ1-2,.,CASSHGRGYTF,TGTGCCAGCAGCCACGGGAGGGGCTACACCTTC
.,TRBV19,TRBJ1-5,.,CASRARRGISNQPQHF,TGTGCCAGTAGAGCCCGTCGGGGGATAAGCAATCAGCCCCAGCATTTT
.,TRBV5-1,TRBJ1-2,TRBD1,CASSLGGGGPFDYGYTF,TGCGCCAGCAGCTTGGGGGGAGGGGGCCCCTTCGACTATGGCTACACCTTC
once,TRBV21-1,TRBJ2-3,.,CASSARTGKSTDTQYF,TGTGCCAGCAGCGCCAGAACAGGGAAGAGCACAGATACGCAGTATTTT
.,TRBV7-2,TRBJ2-5,TRBD1,CASSSGQGTQETQYF,TGTGCCAGCAGCTCCGGACAGGGGACTCAAGAGACCCAGTACTTC
.,TRBV7-3,TRBJ1-2,.,CASSLGGSYGYTF,TGTGCCAGCAGCTTAGGGGGCAGCTATGGCTACACCTTC
once,TRBV27,TRBJ2-7,.,CASRRGFAYEQYF,TGTGCCAGCAGGAGGGGTTTCGCCTACGAGCAGTACTTC
once,TRBV28,TRBJ2-4,.,CASSLLRNIQYF,TGTGCCAGCAGCCTTTTGAGGAACATTCAGTACTTC